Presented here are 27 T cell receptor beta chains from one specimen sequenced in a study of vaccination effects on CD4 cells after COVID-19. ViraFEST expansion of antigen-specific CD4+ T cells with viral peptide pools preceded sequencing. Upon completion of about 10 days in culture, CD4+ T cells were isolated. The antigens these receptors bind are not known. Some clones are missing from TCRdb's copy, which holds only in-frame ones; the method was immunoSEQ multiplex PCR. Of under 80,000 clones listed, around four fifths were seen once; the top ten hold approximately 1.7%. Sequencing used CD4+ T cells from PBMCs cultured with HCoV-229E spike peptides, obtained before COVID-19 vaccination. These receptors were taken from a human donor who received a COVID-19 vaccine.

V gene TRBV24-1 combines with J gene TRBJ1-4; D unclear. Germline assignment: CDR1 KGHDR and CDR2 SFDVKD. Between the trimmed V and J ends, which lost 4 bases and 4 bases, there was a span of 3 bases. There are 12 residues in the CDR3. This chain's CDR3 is CATSDRNEKLFF. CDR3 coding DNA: TGTGCCACCAGTGACCGTAATGAAAAACTGTTTTTT.

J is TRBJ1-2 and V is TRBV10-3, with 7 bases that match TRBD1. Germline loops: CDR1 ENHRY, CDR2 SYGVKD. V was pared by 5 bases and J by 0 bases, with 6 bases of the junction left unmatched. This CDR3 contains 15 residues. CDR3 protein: CAISTTGDANYGYTF. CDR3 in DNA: TGTGCCATCAGTACCACAGGGGACGCTAACTATGGCTACACCTTC.

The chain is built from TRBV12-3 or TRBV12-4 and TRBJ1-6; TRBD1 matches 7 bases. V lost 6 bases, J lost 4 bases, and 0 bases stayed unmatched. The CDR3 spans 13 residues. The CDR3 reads CASRDRYNSPLHF. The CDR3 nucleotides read TGTGCCAGCAGGGACAGGTATAATTCACCCCTCCACTTT.

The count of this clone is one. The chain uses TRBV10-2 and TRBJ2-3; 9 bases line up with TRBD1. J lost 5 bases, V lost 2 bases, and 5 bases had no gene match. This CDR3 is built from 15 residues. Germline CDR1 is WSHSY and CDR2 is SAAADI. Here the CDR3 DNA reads TGCGCCAGCAGTGAGGGGACAGGGATAGGAGATACGCAGTATTTT. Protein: CASSEGTGIGDTQYF.

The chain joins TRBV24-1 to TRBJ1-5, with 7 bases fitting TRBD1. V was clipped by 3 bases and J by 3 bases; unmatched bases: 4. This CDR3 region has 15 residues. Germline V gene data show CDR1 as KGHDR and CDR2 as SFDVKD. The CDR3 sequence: CATSDATGYNQPQHF. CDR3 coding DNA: TGTGCCACCAGTGATGCGACAGGGTACAATCAGCCCCAGCATTTT.

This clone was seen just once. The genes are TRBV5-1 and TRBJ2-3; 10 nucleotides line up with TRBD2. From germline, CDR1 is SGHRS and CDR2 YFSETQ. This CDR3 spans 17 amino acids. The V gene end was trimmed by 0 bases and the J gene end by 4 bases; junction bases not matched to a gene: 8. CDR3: CASSLGVAGGVADTQYF. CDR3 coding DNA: TGCGCCAGCAGCTTGGGGGTAGCGGGGGGAGTAGCAGATACGCAGTATTTT.

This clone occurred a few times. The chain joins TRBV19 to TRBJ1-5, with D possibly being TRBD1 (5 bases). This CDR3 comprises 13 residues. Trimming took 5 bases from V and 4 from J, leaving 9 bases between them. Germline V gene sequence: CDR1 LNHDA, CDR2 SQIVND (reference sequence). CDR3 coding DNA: TGTGCCAGTAGTGGGGCCTTGAATCAGCCCCAGCATTTT. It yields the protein CASSGALNQPQHF. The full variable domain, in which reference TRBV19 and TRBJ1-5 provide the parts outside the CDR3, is DGGITQSPKYLFRKEGQNVTLSCEQNLNHDAMYWYRQDPGQGLRLIYYSQIVNDFQKGDIAEGYSVSREKKESFPLTVTSAQKNPTAFYLCASSGALNQPQHFGDGTRLSIL.

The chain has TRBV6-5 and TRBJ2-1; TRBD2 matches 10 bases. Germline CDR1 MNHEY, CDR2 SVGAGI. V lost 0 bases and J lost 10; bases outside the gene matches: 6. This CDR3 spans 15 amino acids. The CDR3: CASSYSGTSDREQFF. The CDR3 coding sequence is TGTGCCAGCAGTTACTCGGGGACTAGCGACAGGGAGCAGTTCTTC.

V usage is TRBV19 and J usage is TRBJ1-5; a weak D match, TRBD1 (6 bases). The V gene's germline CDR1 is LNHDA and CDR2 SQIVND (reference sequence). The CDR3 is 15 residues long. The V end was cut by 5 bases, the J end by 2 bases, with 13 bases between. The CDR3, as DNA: TGTGCCAGTAGTCCCACAGGGAGCCGCAATCAGCCCCAGCATTTT. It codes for CASSPTGSRNQPQHF.

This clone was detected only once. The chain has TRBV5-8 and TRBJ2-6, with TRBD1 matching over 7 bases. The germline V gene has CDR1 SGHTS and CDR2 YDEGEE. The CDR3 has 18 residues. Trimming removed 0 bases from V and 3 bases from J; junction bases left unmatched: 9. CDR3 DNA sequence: TGTGCCAGCAGCTTGGACAGGGGAGAACGAAGTGGGGCCAACGTCCTGACTTTC. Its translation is CASSLDRGERSGANVLTF.

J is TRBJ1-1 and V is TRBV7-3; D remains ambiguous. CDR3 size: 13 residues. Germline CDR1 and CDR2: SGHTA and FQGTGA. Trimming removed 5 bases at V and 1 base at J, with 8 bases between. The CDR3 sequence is CASSRVANTEAFF. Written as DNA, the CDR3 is TGTGCCAGCAGCCGGGTAGCGAACACTGAAGCTTTCTTT.

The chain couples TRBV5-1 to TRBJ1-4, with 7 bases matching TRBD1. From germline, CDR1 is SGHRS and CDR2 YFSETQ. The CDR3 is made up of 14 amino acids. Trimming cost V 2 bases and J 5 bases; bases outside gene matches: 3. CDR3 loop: CASSLQGINEKLFF. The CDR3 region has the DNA TGCGCCAGCAGCTTACAGGGGATAAATGAAAAACTGTTTTTT.

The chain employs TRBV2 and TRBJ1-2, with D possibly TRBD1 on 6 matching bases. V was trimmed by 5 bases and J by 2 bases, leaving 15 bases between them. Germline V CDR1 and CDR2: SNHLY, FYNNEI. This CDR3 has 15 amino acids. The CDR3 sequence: CASSRIRGANYGYTF. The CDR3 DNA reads TGTGCCAGCAGTCGGATCAGGGGTGCGAACTATGGCTACACCTTC.

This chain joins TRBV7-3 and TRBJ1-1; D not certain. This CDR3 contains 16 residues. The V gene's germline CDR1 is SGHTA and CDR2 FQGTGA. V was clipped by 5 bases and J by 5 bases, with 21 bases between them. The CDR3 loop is CASSAHSADLGTEAFF. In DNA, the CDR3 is TGTGCCAGCAGCGCCCACAGCGCCGACTTGGGGACTGAAGCTTTCTTT.

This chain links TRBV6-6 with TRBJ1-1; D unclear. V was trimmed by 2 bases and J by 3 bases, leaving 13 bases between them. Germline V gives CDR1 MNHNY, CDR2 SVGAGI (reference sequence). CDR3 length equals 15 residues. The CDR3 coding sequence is TGTGCCAGCAGTTACCAGCTTATGAGTGACACTGAAGCTTTCTTT. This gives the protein CASSYQLMSDTEAFF.

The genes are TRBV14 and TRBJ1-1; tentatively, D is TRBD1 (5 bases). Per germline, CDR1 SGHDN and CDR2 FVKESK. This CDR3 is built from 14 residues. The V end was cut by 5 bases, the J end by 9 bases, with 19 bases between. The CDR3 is CASSWAGLEGQAFF. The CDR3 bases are TGTGCCAGCAGCTGGGCGGGGCTGGAGGGACAAGCTTTCTTT. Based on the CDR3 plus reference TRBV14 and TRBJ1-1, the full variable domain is EAGVTQFPSHSVIEKGQTVTLRCDPISGHDNLYWYRRVMGKEIKFLLHFVKESKQDESGMPNNRFLAERTGGTYSTLKVQPAELEDSGVYFCASSWAGLEGQAFFGQGTRLTVV.

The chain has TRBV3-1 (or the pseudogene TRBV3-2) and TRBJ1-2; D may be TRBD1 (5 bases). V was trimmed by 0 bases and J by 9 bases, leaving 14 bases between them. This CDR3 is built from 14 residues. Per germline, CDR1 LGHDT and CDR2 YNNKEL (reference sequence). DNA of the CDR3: TGTGCCAGCAGCCAAGAAGTAGGGACGGGGAGCTACACCTTC. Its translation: CASSQEVGTGSYTF.

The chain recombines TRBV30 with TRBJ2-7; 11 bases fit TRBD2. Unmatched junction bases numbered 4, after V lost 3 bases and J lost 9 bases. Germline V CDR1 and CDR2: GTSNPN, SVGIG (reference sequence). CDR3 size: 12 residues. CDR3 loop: CAWRASGGPQYV. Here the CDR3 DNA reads TGTGCCTGGAGGGCTAGCGGGGGGCCGCAGTACGTC.

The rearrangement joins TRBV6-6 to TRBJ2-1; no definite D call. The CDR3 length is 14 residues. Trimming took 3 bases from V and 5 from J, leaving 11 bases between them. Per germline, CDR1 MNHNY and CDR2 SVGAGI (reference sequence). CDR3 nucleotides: TGTGCCAGCAGTTATTTGGGTGTCAACAATGAGCAGTTCTTC. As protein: CASSYLGVNNEQFF.

Written as DNA, the CDR3 is TGTGCCAGCAGACCTGCGTCCGGGACCCAAGAGACCCAGTACTTC. Amino acid sequence: CASRPASGTQETQYF. The chain combines TRBV3-1 (or the pseudogene TRBV3-2) with TRBJ2-5, with D perhaps matching TRBD1 or TRBD2 (5 bases each). CDR1 is LGHDT, CDR2 YNNKEL, per germline (reference sequence). V shed 6 bases and J shed 1 base, with 15 bases lying between them. This CDR3 has 15 amino acids.

This CDR3 reads CASSTAGGPREQFF. CDR3 coding DNA: TGTGCCAGCAGCACAGCGGGGGGGCCGCGGGAGCAGTTCTTC. J is TRBJ2-1 and V is TRBV9, with 10 bases aligning to TRBD2. CDR1 is SGDLS and CDR2 is YYNGEE in the germline V gene. V shed 4 bases and J 10 bases; nucleotides not matched to a gene: 8. CDR3 size: 14 residues.

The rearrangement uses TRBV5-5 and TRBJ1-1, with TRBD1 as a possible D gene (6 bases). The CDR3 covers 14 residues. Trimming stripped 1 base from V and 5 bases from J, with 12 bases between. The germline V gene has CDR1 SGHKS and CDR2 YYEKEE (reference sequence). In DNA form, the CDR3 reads TGTGCCAGCAGCTTGAGGGGGGAGAGGACTGAAGCTTTCTTT. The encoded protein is CASSLRGERTEAFF.

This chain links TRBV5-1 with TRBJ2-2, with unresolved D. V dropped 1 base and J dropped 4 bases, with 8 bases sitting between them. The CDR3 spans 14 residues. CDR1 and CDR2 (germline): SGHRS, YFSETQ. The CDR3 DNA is TGCGCCAGCAGCTTGAGTCATATCACCGGGGAGCTGTTTTTT. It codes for CASSLSHITGELFF.

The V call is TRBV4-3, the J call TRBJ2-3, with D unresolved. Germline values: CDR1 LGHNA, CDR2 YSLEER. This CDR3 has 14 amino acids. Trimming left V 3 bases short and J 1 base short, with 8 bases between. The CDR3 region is CASSQVSGTDTQYF. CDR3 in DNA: TGCGCCAGCAGCCAGGTATCCGGCACAGATACGCAGTATTTT.

CDR3 sequence reads: CSASLSGHTNSPLHF. The CDR3 region has the DNA TGCAGTGCTAGTCTGTCCGGACACACAAATTCACCCCTCCACTTT. The chain recombines TRBV20-1 with TRBJ1-6; D is possibly TRBD1 (5 bases). The CDR3 covers 15 residues. Trimming left V 3 bases short and J 7 bases short, with 16 bases between. In germline, CDR1 is DFQATT, CDR2 SNEGSKA (reference sequence).

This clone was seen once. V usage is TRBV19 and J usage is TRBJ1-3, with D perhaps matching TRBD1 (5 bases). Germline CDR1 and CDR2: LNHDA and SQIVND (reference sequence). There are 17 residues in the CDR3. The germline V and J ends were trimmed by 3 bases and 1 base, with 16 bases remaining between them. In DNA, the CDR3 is TGTGCCAGTAGTATCGGAGGGGTGCCAAGATCTGGAAACACCATATATTTT. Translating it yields CASSIGGVPRSGNTIYF.

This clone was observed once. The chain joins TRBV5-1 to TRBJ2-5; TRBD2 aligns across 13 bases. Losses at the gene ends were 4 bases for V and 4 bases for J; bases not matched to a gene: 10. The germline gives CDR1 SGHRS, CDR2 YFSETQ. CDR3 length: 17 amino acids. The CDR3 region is CASSQKIGLAGAETQYF. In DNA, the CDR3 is TGCGCCAGCAGCCAAAAAATTGGACTAGCGGGGGCAGAGACCCAGTACTTC.